These 8 T cell receptor beta chains share one sample of origin, sequenced in a study of cytomegalovirus exposure and HLA in healthy donors. PCR involved 60 Vbeta and 13 Jbeta primers. Measured with immunoSEQ multiplex PCR; TCRdb has only the in-frame clones, and not every one. The table lists some 160,000 clones, about 72% of them singletons. Sequencing was done on a sample of PBMCs. These receptors originate from a man in his forties in good health and CMV-seronegative.

CDR3 residues: CASSAGEVSGELFF. CDR3 in DNA: TGTGCCAGCAGTGCCGGGGAGGTATCCGGGGAGCTGTTTTTT. The chain recombines TRBV11-3 with TRBJ2-2, with D perhaps TRBD2 (6 bases). V was cut by 6 bases and J by 6 bases, with 14 bases left in between. The germline V gene encodes CDR1 SGHNT and CDR2 YENEEA. The CDR3 has 14 residues.

DNA for the CDR3: TGTGCCAGTAGTATAGATCACCGGACAGGGGTGTTTGGAAACACCATATATTTT. Protein: CASSIDHRTGVFGNTIYF. This sequence joins TRBV19 and TRBJ1-3; 9 positions agree with TRBD1. Germline V gene data show CDR1 as LNHDA and CDR2 as SQIVND (reference sequence). The CDR3 covers 18 residues. Germline trimming cut 0 bases from V and 3 bases from J; bases unmatched to any gene: 9.

The CDR3 bases are TGTGCCAGCAGCCGCGGGACAGGGGGGCGAGACGCTTTCTTT. Amino acid sequence: CASSRGTGGRDAFF. The J gene is TRBJ1-1, the V gene TRBV14; 11 bases are shared with TRBD1. The germline gives CDR1 SGHDN, CDR2 FVKESK. This CDR3 region has 14 residues. J gave up 11 bases and V 4 bases, and 9 bases lay outside the gene matches.

The chain recombines TRBV6-1 with TRBJ2-2; tentative D call: TRBD1 (6 bases). V lost 1 base, J lost 7 bases, and 16 bases lay in between. In germline, CDR1 is MNHNS, CDR2 SASEGT. CDR3 length: 16 amino acids. The CDR3 DNA reads as TGTGCCAGCAGTGAAGTACACAGGGAGCGCAGCGGGGAGCTGTTTTTT. Protein product: CASSEVHRERSGELFF.

This rearrangement joins TRBV5-1 to TRBJ2-1; D might be TRBD2 (5 bases). Trimming took off 1 base at V and 9 bases at J, with 11 bases between the two ends. The CDR3 consists of 13 residues. The germline V gene has CDR1 SGHRS and CDR2 YFSETQ. Here the CDR3 DNA reads TGCGCCAGCAGCTTGAGAGGGTCGGGTGAGCAGTTCTTC. This sequence encodes CASSLRGSGEQFF.

This clone was picked up a small number of times. The chain recombines TRBV5-1 with TRBJ2-6, with D maybe TRBD2 (6 bases). In germline, CDR1 is SGHRS, CDR2 YFSETQ. CDR3 size: 16 residues. V dropped 0 bases and J dropped 0 bases, with 7 bases sitting between them. The DNA for the CDR3 is TGCGCCAGCAGCTTGGGGGGAGGCTCTGGGGCCAACGTCCTGACTTTC. It is translated as CASSLGGGSGANVLTF. The full variable domain, with the rest looked up from reference TRBV5-1 and TRBJ2-6, is KAGVTQTPRYLIKTRGQQVTLSCSPISGHRSVSWYQQTPGQGLQFLFEYFSETQRNKGNFPGRFSGRQFSNSRSEMNVSTLELGDSALYLCASSLGGGSGANVLTFGAGSRLTVL.

This clone appeared once. This sequence joins TRBV19 and TRBJ1-1, with TRBD1 identical over 7 bases. The CDR3 runs 14 residues. With V trimmed by 3 bases and J by 5 bases, 6 bases remained unmatched. CDR1 is LNHDA, CDR2 SQIVND, per germline (reference sequence). The CDR3 region is CASSMSSGQTEAFF. CDR3 nucleotide sequence: TGTGCCAGTAGTATGAGTTCGGGACAGACTGAAGCTTTCTTT.

This clone was picked up a small number of times. The gene calls are TRBV2 and TRBJ2-3; 13 nucleotides agree with TRBD2. The CDR3 extends over 17 amino acids. The ends lost 6 bases at V and 7 bases at J; junction bases unmatched: 13. Germline CDR1 is SNHLY and CDR2 is FYNNEI. The CDR3 is CASRRTSGGDISNTQYF. For the CDR3, the DNA is TGTGCCAGCAGGAGGACTAGCGGGGGAGATATCTCTAATACGCAGTATTTT.